Listed below are T cell receptor beta chains from one sample, sequenced in a study of blood T cell repertoires in COVID-19. Profiled with immunoSEQ multiplex PCR; TCRdb holds only in-frame clones, not every one. There are some 120,000 clones in the sample; under 85% occur only once, and over 15% lies in the top ten. The source material was PBMCs or T cells enriched from blood (not recorded which). All receptors derive from a young man who had recovered from COVID-19. Both conserved end residues are trimmed from each CDR3.

J gene	V gene	CDR3 protein
TRBJ1-4	TRBV5-1	ASSFGTGSEKLF
TRBJ2-1	TRBV10-1	ASSERETHNEQF
TRBJ2-2	TRBV2	ASSGPGGRWDTGELF
TRBJ1-2	TRBV3-1/TRBV3-2	ASSSGKGGYT
TRBJ1-1	TRBV19	ASSPRQENTEAF
TRBJ1-1	TRBV6-1	ASSEGGLNTEAF
TRBJ2-7	TRBV5-6	ASSWDTTFSYEQY
TRBJ1-6	TRBV12-5	ASGLVQQGNSPLH
TRBJ2-1	TRBV11-3	ASSLDQGPPNEQF
TRBJ2-1	TRBV11-2	ASSVALGRGDNEQF
TRBJ1-4	TRBV5-1	ASSLGSGSVANEKLF
TRBJ2-2	TRBV19	ATSTGYTGELF
TRBJ2-2	TRBV19	ASRTTQGAGELF
TRBJ2-1	TRBV5-1	ASRHGTSNEQF
TRBJ2-3	TRBV18	ASSPLSSAREGPDTQY
TRBJ1-2	TRBV6-5	ASSSTGFYGYT
TRBJ2-1	TRBV5-6	ASSSGGIEQF
TRBJ2-1	TRBV6-1	ASSEFGTGVNEQF
TRBJ2-4	TRBV15	ATSNSVGLADKQY
TRBJ2-3	TRBV5-5	ASSSGTGGYSDTQY
TRBJ2-1	TRBV18	ASSRGQEYNEQF
TRBJ2-1	TRBV5-1	ASSLGTNKLELEF
TRBJ2-5	TRBV3-1/TRBV3-2	ASSQRDTGKQETQY
TRBJ2-3	TRBV5-1	ASSSQGLGTDTQY
TRBJ2-1	TRBV11-2	ASSLDRARGNEQF
TRBJ2-2	TRBV15	ATQGGVGELF
TRBJ1-2	TRBV11-2	ASSLGQALTNYGYT
TRBJ1-4	TRBV5-1	ASSPRSGQGRTTNEKLF
TRBJ2-7	TRBV3-1/TRBV3-2	ASSPAGVRNEQY
TRBJ2-3	TRBV18	ASSLTQTSGSADTQY
TRBJ2-1	TRBV4-1	ASSQGVGRTYNEQF
TRBJ2-2	TRBV19	ASSMLLGAGELF
TRBJ2-3	TRBV19	ASSIGGRTDTQY
TRBJ1-5	TRBV13	ASSFTGVQPQH
TRBJ1-5	TRBV6-6	ASSYLQGMDQPQH
TRBJ1-4	TRBV18	ASSPAGTGRGDEKLF
TRBJ2-3	TRBV27	ASSYSRADTQY
TRBJ2-3	TRBV2	ASRLAGVRDTQY
TRBJ2-3	TRBV24-1	ATSDSGGITDTQY
TRBJ2-5	TRBV2	ASSVTSNQETQY
TRBJ2-3	TRBV27	ASSLYYRVGDTQY
TRBJ2-3	TRBV20-1	SASPGTGLDTQY
TRBJ2-1	TRBV11-1	ASSLEGGVYNEQF
TRBJ2-2	TRBV24-1	ATSDNRVSDTGELF
TRBJ1-4	TRBV7-2	ASSPRGTIGATNEKLF
TRBJ2-5	TRBV9	ASSPPGSVDGETQY
TRBJ1-2	TRBV7-3	ASSYGSNYGYT
TRBJ1-2	TRBV19	ASSNWGPRDNGYT
TRBJ1-1	TRBV10-3	AITETGGASPYTEAF
TRBJ2-1	TRBV6-1	ASSEGAGDYNEQF
TRBJ2-5	TRBV5-1	ASSGSGRGAQETQY
TRBJ1-4	TRBV19	ASRDRESEKLF
TRBJ2-2	TRBV11-3	ASSPGTSGSSTGELF
TRBJ2-7	TRBV7-3	ASSIYRMEQY
TRBJ2-7	TRBV7-9	ASSPVEGAVEQY
TRBJ1-1	TRBV7-2	ASSAGRYYEAF
TRBJ1-1	TRBV7-9	ASSLVAGEAF
TRBJ1-1	TRBV7-9	ASSLVLTGGSVNTEAF
TRBJ1-1	TRBV29-1	SVHRGSEAF
TRBJ2-3	TRBV11-2	ASSTDRADTQY